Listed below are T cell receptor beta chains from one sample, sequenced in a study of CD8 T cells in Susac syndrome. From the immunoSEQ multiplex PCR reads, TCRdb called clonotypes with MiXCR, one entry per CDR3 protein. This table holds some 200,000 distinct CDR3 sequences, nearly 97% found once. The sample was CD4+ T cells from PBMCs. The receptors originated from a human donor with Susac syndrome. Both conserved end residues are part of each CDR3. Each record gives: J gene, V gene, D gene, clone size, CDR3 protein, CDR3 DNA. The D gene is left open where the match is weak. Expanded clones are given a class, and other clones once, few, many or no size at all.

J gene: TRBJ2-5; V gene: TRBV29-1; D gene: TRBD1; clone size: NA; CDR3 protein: CSASPRQGVQETQYF; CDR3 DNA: TGCAGCGCTTCACCCCGACAGGGGGTGCAAGAGACCCAGTACTTC
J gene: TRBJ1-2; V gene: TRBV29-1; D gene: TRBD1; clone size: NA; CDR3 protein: CSVVLLAGGAGYGYTF; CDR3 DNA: TGCAGCGTTGTCCTTTTGGCAGGGGGCGCTGGCTATGGCTACACCTTC
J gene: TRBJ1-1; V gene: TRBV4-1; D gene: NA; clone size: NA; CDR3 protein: CASSQVYAEAFF; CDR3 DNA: TGCGCCAGCAGCCAAGTGTACGCGGAAGCTTTCTTT
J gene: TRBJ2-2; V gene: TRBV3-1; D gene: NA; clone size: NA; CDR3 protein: CASSQDLTRTGELFF; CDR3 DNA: TGTGCCAGCAGCCAAGATCTTACTCGCACCGGGGAGCTGTTTTTT
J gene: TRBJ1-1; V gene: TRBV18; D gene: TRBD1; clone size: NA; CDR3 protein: CASSPTIQGPEAFF; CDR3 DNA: TGTGCCAGCTCACCGACCATACAGGGGCCGGAAGCTTTCTTT
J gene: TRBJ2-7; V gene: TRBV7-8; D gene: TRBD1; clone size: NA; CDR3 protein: CASSSMTGFDEQYF; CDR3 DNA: TGTGCCAGCAGCTCCATGACAGGGTTCGACGAGCAGTACTTC
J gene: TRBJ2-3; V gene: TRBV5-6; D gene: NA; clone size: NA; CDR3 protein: CASSRTQISTDTQYF; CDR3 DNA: TGTGCCAGCAGCCGGACCCAAATTAGCACAGATACGCAGTATTTT
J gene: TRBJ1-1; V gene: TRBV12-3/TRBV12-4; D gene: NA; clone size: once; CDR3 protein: CASRGTTGNTEAFF; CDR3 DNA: TGTGCCAGCAGAGGAACCACGGGGAACACTGAAGCTTTCTTT
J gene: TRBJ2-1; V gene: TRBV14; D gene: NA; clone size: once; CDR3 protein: CASSQGGAYNEQFF; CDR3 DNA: TGTGCCAGCAGCCAGGGCGGGGCCTACAATGAGCAGTTCTTC
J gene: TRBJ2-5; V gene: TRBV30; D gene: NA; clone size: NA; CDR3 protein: CAWTVGSYQETQYF; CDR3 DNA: TGTGCCTGGACCGTCGGGAGCTACCAAGAGACCCAGTACTTC
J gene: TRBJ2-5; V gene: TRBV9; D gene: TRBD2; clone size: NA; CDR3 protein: CASSVVSGGLWTQYF; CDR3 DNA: TGTGCCAGCAGCGTAGTTAGCGGGGGGTTGTGGACCCAGTACTTC
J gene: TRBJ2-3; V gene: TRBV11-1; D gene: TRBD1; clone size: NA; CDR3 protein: CASSFRQGSADTQYF; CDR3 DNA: TGTGCCAGCAGCTTCCGACAGGGTAGTGCAGATACGCAGTATTTT
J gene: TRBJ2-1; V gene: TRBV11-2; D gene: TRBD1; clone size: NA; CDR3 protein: CASSSLDRGSYNEQFF; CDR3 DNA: TGTGCCAGCAGCTCCCTGGACAGGGGCTCCTACAATGAGCAGTTCTTC
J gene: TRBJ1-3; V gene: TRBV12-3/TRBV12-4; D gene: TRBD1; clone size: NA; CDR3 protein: CASSSETGPGNTIYF; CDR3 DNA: TGTGCCAGCAGTTCCGAGACAGGGCCGGGAAACACCATATATTTT
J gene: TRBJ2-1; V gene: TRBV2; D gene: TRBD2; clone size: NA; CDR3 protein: CASSGFSGGANEQFF; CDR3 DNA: TGTGCCAGCAGTGGCTTTAGCGGGGGGGCCAATGAGCAGTTCTTC
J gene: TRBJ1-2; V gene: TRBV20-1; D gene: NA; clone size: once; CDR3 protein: CSASLDTRYGYTF; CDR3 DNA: TGCAGTGCTAGCCTGGACACCCGCTATGGCTACACCTTC
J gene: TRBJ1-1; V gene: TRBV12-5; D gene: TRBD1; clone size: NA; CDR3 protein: CASGLVQGAGTEAFF; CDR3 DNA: TGTGCTAGTGGTTTGGTACAGGGGGCGGGCACTGAAGCTTTCTTT
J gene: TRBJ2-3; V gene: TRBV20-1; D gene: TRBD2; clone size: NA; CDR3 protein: CSAEIEGERGDTDTQYF; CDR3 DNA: TGCAGTGCTGAGATTGAGGGAGAGCGGGGGGACACAGATACGCAGTATTTT
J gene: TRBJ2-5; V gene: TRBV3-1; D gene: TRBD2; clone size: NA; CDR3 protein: CASRTSSQETQYF; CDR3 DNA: TGTGCCAGCAGGACTAGCTCCCAAGAGACCCAGTACTTC
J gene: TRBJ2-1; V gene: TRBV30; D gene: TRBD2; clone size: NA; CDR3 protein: CAWALAGGMNEQFF; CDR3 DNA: TGTGCCTGGGCCTTAGCGGGGGGCATGAATGAGCAGTTCTTC
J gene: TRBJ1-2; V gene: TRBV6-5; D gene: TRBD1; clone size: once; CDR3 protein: CASSTGDYGYTF; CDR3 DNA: TGTGCCAGCAGTACAGGGGACTATGGCTACACCTTC
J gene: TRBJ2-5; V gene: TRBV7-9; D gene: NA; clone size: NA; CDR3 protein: CASSSHGRETQYF; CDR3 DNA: TGTGCCAGCAGCTCCCACGGAAGGGAGACCCAGTACTTC
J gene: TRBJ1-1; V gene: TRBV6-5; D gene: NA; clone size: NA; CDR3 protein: CASSYGPGLMNTEAFF; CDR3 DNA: TGTGCCAGCAGTTACGGTCCGGGCCTGATGAACACTGAAGCTTTCTTT
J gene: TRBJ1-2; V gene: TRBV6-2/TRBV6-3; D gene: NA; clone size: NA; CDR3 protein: CASSYSAGTGYTF; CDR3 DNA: TGTGCCAGCAGTTACTCGGCAGGGACCGGCTACACCTTC
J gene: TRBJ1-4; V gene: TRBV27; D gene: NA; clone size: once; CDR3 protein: CASSLAGQEEKLFF; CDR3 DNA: TGTGCCAGCAGCTTAGCGGGGCAGGAGGAAAAACTGTTTTTT
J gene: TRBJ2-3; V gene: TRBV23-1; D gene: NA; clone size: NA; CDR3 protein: CASSQSTARGSTDTQYF; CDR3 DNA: TGCGCCAGCAGTCAATCGACGGCGAGAGGTAGCACAGATACGCAGTATTTT
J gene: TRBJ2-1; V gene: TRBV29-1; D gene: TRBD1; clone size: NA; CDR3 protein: CSVSDRGYEQFF; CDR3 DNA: TGCAGCGTTTCGGACAGGGGCTATGAGCAGTTCTTC
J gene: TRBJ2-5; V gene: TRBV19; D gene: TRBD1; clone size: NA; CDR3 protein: CASSTTGPEETQYF; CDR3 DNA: TGTGCCAGTAGCACGACAGGGCCGGAGGAGACCCAGTACTTC
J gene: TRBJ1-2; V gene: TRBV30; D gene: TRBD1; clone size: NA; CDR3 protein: CAWTGQGAIGYTF; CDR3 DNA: TGTGCCTGGACGGGGCAGGGGGCTATTGGCTACACCTTC
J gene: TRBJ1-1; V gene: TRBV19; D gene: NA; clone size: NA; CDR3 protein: CASRQIGVGTEAFF; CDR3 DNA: TGTGCCAGCCGACAGATCGGAGTGGGCACTGAAGCTTTCTTT
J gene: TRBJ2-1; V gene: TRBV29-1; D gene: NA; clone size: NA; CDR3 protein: CSVEGGGGSSYNEQFF; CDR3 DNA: TGCAGCGTTGAGGGGGGAGGGGGGAGTTCCTACAATGAGCAGTTCTTC
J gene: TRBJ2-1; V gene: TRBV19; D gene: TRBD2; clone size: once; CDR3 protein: CASIPRGLADYNEQFF; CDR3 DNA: TGTGCCAGTATCCCCAGAGGACTAGCGGACTACAATGAGCAGTTCTTC
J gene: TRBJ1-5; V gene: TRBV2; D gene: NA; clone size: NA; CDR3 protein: CASRRGPDQPQHF; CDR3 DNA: TGTGCCAGCAGAAGAGGTCCCGATCAGCCCCAGCATTTT
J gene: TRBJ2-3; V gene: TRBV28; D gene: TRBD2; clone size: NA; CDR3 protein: CASSLGILAGGRTDTQYF; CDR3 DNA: TGTGCCAGCAGTTTAGGGATACTAGCGGGGGGCAGGACAGATACGCAGTATTTT
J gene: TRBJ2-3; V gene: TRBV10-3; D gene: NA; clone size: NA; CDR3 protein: CAISEWDRRTDTQYF; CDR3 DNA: TGTGCCATCAGTGAATGGGACCGGCGCACAGATACGCAGTATTTT
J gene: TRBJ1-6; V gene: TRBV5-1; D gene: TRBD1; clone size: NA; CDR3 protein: CASSRGTETNSPLHF; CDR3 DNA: TGCGCCAGCAGCAGGGGGACAGAGACTAATTCACCCCTCCACTTT
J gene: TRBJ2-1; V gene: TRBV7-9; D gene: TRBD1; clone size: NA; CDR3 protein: CASSLGQGANEQFF; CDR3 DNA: TGTGCCAGCAGCTTGGGACAGGGTGCGAATGAGCAGTTCTTC
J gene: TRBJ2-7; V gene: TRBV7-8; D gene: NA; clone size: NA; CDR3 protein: CASSLSQGTLVREQYF; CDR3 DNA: TGTGCCAGCAGCTTATCCCAAGGGACATTGGTTCGAGAGCAGTACTTC
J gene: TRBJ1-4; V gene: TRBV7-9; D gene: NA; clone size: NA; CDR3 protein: CASIPQGGAANEKLFF; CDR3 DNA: TGTGCCAGCATCCCCCAGGGTGGCGCTGCTAATGAAAAACTGTTTTTT
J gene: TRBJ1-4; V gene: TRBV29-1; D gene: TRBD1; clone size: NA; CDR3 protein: CSVEGTGDGKLFF; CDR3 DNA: TGCAGCGTTGAAGGGACAGGCGACGGAAAACTGTTTTTT
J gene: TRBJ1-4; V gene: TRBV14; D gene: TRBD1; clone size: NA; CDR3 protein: CASSVRTGGEKLFF; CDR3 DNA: TGTGCCAGCAGCGTGCGGACAGGTGGAGAAAAACTGTTTTTT
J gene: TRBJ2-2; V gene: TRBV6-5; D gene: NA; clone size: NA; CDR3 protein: CASRTDFVGELFF; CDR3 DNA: TGTGCCAGCAGGACAGATTTCGTCGGGGAGCTGTTTTTT